This paragraph covers one T cell receptor beta chain sequence. The antigen remains undetermined. TCRdb fed the RT-PCR reads into MiXCR, producing one record per CDR3 protein. The table records about 700,000 distinct CDR3 sequences, 11% to 15% of them present only once. Trimming pared 4 bases from V and 1 base from J, leaving 10 bases between. The CDR3 runs to 14 residues. Per the germline V gene, CDR1 is LGHNA and CDR2 is YNFKEQ. The sample belongs to a study of response to subunit inactivated influenza vaccine. The study's findings and limits: That few new T cells are recruited by each seasonal influenza vaccination was the authors' suggestion.

This receptor was taken from a man aged 45-60 years who received an inactivated influenza vaccine. Here the sequenced sample was PBMCs from blood, taken around 15 days before vaccination. This chain connects TRBV4-2 to TRBJ1-1; D not resolved. The CDR3 region is CASSRGKGNTEAFF. CDR3 nucleotides: TGTGCCAGCAGCCGAGGGAAGGGGAACACTGAAGCTTTCTTT.